This TCR beta chain was obtained from a study of CD8+CD57+ T cells in acquired aplastic anemia. Turning to the study itself: Roughly 3.1 ug was the average amount of DNA from sorted CD4+ and CD8+ cells.

This clonotype was seen at least ten times. Its antigen is not identified. The CDR3 length is 15 residues. Trimming took off 2 bases at V and 4 bases at J, with 14 bases between the two ends. In germline, CDR1 is SQVTM, CDR2 ANQGSEA. For CDR3 and TCR beta VDJ profiling, genomic DNA was the template used. In TCRdb, the reads were re-called with MiXCR into one record per CDR3 protein. The table records under 250,000 distinct CDR3 sequences, roughly 35% of them present only once. Findings of the study overall: Researchers report that fewer than 30 CD8+ CDR3 sequences appeared in both patients and controls. Patients showed no significant difference from controls in CD8+ Simpson's diversity.

The V gene is TRBV29-1, the J gene TRBJ2-2; D might be TRBD2 (7 bases). This receptor was identified in a human donor in good health, serving as a control. Input material: sorted CD4+, CD8+, or CD8+CD57+ T cells (not recorded which) from PBMCs. DNA for the CDR3: TGCAGCGTTGAATTGGGGGGGGCCCCCACCGGGGAGCTGTTTTTT. Its translation: CSVELGGAPTGELFF.